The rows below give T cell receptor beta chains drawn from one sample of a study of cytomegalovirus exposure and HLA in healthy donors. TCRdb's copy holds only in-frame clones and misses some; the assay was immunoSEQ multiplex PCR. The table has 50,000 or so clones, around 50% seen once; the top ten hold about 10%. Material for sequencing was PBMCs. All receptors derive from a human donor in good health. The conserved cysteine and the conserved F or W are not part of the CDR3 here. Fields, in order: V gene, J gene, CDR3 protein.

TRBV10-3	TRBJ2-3	AISDWDSHYTDTQY
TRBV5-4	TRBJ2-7	ASSPWGGQSYEQY
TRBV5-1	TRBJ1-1	ASRPGVNTEAF
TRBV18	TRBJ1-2	ASSPRGQGNYGYT
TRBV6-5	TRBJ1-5	ASSRTVNSNQPQH
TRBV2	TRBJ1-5	ASSERRNNQPQH
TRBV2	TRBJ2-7	ASRRQGTYEQY
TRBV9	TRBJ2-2	ASSVGTGELF
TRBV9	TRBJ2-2	ASSTGGATGELF
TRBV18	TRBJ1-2	ASSPRQGDYGYT
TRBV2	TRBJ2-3	ASSDVDTQY
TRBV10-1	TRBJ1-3	ASRGTGSSGNTIY
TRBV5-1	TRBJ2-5	ASSLRQYEETQY
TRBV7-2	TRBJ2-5	ASSRGSGRQETQY
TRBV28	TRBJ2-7	ASTPPGTGSYEQY
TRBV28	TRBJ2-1	ASTSTDGGSSYNEQF
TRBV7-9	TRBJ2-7	ASSLRSVAGSYEQY
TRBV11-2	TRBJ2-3	ASTPGVLAGGQGDTQY
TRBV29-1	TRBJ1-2	SGLDRGRRGYP
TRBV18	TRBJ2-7	ASSPLGSSYEQY
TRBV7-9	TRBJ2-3	ASRPRTGESTDTQY
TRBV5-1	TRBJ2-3	ASSWITGTGSPDTQY
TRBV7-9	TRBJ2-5	ASSFIGETQY
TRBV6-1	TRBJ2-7	ASSGQGTRSEQY
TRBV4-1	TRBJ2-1	ASSRLGAPGSSYNEQF
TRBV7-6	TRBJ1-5	ASSLSGYSNQPQH
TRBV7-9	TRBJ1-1	ASSLQGNTEAF
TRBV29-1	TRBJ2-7	SVGSGGARGGQY
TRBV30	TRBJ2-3	AGEASGFADTQY
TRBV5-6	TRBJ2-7	ASSGAGDRPSYEQY
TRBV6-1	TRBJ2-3	ASSESERRTDTQY
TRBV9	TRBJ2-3	ASNRGGGTDTQY
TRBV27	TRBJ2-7	ASSLRGREQY
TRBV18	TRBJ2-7	ASSPLSTGTSGVISYEQY
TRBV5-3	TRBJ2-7	ARSPKRGGYEQY
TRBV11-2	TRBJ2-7	ASSLGRGFGEQY